This T cell receptor (beta chain) derives from a study of identical twins. General study points: Those out-of-frame alpha sequences shared by twins showed an excess of low generation probability. Findings came from cross-sectional statistics, without long-term follow-up of donors.

Every donor was a healthy Caucasian. The CDR3 is 13 residues long. CDR1 and CDR2 from the germline V gene are MNHEY and SVGEGT. Trimming cost V 10 bases and J 3 bases, with 16 bases left between them. MiXCR, applied by TCRdb to the 5' RACE reads, yields one record per CDR3 protein. The sample records under 500,000 distinct CDR3 sequences, around 15% being singletons. Turning to this clonotype: Its antigen is unknown.

These same data were also listed under a study on yellow fever vaccine responses in identical twins. As reported in that work: In identical twins, vaccine T cell responses appeared partly shared and partly individual.

This chain connects TRBV6-2 or TRBV6-3 to TRBJ2-7; the D call may be TRBD1 or TRBD2 (5 bases each). The material sequenced was CD4+ T cells sorted from blood. The TCR originated in a woman aged 18-29 years in good health. CDR3 protein: CATGTRVSYEQYF. The CDR3 bases are TGTGCCACCGGGACCAGGGTGAGCTACGAGCAGTACTTC.